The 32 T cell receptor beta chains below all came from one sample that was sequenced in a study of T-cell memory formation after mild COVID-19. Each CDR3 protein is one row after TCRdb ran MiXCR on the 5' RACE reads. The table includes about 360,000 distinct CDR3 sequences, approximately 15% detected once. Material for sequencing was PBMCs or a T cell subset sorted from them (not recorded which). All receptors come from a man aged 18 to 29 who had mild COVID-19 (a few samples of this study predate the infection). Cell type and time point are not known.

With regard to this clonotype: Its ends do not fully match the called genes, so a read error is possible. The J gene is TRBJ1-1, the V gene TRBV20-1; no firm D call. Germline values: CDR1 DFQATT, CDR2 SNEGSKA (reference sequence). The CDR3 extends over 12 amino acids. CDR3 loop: CSASTEGVGLPF. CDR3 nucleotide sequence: TGCAGTGCTAGTACGGAGGGAGTAGGACTTCCCTTT.

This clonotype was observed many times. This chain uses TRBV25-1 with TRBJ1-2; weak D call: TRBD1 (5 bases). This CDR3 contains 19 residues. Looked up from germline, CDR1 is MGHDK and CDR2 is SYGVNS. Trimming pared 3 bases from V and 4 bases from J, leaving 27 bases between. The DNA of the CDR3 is TGTGCCAGCAGTGATCTACATGGGGCTGGGGGAGGTGCAGGCTATGGCTACACCTTC. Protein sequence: CASSDLHGAGGGAGYGYTF.

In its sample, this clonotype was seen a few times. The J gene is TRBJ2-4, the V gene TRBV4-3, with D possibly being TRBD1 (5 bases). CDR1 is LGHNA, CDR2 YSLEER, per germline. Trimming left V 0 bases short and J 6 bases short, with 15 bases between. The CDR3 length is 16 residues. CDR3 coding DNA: TGCGCCAGCAGCCAAGACCTGGACCCCCAGGGAAACATTCAGTACTTC. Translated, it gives CASSQDLDPQGNIQYF.

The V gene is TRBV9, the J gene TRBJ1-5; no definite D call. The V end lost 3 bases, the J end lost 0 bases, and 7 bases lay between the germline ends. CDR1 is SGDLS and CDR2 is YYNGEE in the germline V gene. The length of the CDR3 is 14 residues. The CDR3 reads CASSAGSSNQPQHF. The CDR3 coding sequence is TGTGCCAGCAGCGCCGGGAGTAGCAATCAGCCCCAGCATTTT.

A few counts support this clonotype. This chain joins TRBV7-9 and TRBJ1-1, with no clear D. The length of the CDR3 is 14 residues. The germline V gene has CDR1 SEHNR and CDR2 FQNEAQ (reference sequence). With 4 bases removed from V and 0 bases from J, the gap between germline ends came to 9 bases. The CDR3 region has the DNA TGTGCCAGCAGCTCGGGCAAGTTGAACACTGAAGCTTTCTTT. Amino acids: CASSSGKLNTEAFF.

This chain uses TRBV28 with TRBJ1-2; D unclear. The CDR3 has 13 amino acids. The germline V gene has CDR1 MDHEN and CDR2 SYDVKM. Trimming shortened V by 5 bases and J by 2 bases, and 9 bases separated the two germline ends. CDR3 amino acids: CASSTPRNYGYTF. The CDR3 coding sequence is TGTGCCAGCAGTACCCCACGGAACTATGGCTACACCTTC.

CDR3 nucleotide sequence: TGCAGTTCCACCAGCCCTTCACACAATGAGCAGTTCTTC. It encodes CSSTSPSHNEQFF. The gene calls are TRBV20-1 and TRBJ2-1; unclear D gene. V was clipped by 8 bases and J by 5 bases, with 16 bases between them. In germline, CDR1 is DFQATT, CDR2 SNEGSKA (reference sequence). The CDR3 sequence is 13 residues long.

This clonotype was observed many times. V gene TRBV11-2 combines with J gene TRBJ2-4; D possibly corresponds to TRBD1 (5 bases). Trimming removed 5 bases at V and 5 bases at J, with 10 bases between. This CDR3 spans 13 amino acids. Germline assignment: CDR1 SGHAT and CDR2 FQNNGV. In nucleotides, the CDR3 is TGTGCCAGCAGCCCAGGGTGGGAAAACATTCAGTACTTC. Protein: CASSPGWENIQYF.

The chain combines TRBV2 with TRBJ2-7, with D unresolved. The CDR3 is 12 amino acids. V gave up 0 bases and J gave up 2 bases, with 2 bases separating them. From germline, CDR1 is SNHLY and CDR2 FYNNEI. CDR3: CASSEAAYEQYV. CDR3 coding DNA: TGTGCCAGCAGTGAAGCGGCCTACGAGCAGTACGTC.

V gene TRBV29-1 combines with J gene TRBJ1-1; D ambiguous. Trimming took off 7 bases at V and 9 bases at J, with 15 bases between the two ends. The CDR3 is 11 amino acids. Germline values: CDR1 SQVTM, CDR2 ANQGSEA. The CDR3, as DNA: TGCAGCGCCCCGAATGGCGAAAAAGCTTTCTTT. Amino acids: CSAPNGEKAFF.

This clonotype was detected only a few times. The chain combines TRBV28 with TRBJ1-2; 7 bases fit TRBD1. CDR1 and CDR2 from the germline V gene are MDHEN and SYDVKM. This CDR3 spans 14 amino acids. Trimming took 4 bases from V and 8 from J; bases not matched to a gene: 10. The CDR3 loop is CASSSGDRAMGYTF. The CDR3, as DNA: TGTGCCAGCAGTTCAGGAGACAGGGCAATGGGCTACACCTTC.

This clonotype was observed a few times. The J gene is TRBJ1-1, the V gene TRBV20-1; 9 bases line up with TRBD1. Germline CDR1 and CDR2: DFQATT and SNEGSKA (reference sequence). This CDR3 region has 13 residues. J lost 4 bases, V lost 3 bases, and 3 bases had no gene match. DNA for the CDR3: TGCAGTGCTAGGAGGGACAGGGTCACTGAAGCTTTCTTT. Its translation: CSARRDRVTEAFF.

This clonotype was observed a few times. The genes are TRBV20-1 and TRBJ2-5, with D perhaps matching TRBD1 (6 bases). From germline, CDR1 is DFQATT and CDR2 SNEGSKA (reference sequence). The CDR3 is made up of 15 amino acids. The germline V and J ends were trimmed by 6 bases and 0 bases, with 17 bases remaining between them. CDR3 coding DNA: TGCAGTGCCAACTCGCCCAGGGACAACCAAGAGACCCAGTACTTC. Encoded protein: CSANSPRDNQETQYF.

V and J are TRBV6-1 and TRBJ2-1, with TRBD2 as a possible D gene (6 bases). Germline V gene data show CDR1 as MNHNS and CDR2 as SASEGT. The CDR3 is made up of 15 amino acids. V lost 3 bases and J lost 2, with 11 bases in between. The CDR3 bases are TGTGCCAGCAGTGAGGGGGGAAGGCCCTACAATGAGCAGTTCTTC. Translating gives CASSEGGRPYNEQFF.

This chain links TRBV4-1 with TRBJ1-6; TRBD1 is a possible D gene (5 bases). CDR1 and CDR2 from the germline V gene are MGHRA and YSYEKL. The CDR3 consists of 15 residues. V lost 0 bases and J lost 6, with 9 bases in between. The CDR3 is CASSQEGGVNSPLHF. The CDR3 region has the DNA TGCGCCAGCAGCCAAGAAGGAGGGGTTAATTCACCCCTCCACTTT.

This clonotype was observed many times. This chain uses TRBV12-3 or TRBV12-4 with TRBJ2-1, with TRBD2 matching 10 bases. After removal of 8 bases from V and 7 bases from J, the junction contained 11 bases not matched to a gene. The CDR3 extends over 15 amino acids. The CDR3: CASSKSGGAWNEQFF. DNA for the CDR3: TGTGCCAGCTCAAAGAGCGGGGGGGCTTGGAATGAGCAGTTCTTC.

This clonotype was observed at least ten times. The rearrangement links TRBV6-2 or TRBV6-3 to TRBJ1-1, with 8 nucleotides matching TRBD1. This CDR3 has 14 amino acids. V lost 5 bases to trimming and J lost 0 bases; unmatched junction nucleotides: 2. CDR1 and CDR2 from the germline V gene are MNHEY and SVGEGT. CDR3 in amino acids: CASSPTGVNTEAFF. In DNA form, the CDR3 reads TGTGCCAGCAGTCCGACAGGGGTGAACACTGAAGCTTTCTTT.

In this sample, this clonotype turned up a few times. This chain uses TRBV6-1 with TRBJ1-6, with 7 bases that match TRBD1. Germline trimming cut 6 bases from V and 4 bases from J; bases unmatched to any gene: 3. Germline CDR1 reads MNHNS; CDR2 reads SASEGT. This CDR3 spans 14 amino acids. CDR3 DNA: TGTGCCAGCAGAAGGGGACAGTATAATTCACCCCTCCACTTT. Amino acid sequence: CASRRGQYNSPLHF.

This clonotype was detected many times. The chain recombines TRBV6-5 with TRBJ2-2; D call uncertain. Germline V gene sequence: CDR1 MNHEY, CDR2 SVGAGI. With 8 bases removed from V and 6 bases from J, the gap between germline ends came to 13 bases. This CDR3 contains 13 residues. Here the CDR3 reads CASSRSRPGELFF. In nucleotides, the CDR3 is TGTGCCAGCTCCCGGAGCCGGCCCGGGGAGCTGTTTTTT.

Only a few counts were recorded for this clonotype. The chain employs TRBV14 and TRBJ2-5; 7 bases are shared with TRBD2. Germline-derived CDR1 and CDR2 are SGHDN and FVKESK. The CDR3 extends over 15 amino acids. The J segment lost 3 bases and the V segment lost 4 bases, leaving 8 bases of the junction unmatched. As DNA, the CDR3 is TGTGCCAGCAGCCGGGTCCGGGAGGTAAAAGAGACCCAGTACTTC. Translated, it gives CASSRVREVKETQYF.

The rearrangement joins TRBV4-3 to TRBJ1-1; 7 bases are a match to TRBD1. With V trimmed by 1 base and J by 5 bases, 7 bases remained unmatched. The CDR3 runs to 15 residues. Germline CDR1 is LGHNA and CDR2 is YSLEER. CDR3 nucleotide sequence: TGCGCCAGCAGCCAAGTTTCTACAGGGGCAACTGAAGCTTTCTTT. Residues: CASSQVSTGATEAFF.

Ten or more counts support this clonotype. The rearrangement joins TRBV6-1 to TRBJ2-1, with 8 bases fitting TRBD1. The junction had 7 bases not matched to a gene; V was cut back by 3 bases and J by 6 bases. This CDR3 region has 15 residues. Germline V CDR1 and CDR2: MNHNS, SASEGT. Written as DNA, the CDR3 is TGTGCCAGCAGTGAGGTACGGACAGGGATCAATGAGCAGTTCTTC. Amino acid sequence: CASSEVRTGINEQFF.

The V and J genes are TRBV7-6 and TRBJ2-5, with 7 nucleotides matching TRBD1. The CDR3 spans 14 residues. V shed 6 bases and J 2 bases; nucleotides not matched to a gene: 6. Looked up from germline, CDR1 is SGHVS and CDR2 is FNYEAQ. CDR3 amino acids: CASSSRGQQETQYF. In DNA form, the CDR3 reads TGTGCCAGCAGTTCGAGGGGGCAGCAAGAGACCCAGTACTTC.

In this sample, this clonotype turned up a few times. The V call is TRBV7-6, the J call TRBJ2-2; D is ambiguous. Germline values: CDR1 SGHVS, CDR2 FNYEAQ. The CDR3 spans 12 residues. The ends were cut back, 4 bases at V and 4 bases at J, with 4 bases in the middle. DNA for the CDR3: TGTGCCAGCAGCTCCCTCACCGGGGAGCTGTTTTTT. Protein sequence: CASSSLTGELFF.

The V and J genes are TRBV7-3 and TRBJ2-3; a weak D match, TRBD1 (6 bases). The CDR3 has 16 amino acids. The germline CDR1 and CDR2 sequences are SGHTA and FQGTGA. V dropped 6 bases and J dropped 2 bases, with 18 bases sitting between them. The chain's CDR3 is CASRQPGASSTDTQYF. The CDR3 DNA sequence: TGTGCCAGCAGGCAGCCAGGGGCTTCCTCCACAGATACGCAGTATTTT.

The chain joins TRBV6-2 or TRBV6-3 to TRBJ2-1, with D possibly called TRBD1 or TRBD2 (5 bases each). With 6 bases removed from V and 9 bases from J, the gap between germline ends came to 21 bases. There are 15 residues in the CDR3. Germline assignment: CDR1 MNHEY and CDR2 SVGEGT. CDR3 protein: CASRPMGTRHPEQFF. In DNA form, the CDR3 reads TGTGCCAGCAGACCGATGGGGACGAGGCACCCTGAGCAGTTCTTC.

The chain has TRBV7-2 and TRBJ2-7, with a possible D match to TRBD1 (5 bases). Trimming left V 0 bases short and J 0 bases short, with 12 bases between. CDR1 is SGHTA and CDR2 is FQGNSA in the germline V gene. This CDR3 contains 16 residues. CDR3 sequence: CASSLALSRASYEQYV. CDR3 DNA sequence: TGTGCCAGCAGCTTAGCGCTTTCCAGGGCCTCCTACGAGCAGTACGTC.

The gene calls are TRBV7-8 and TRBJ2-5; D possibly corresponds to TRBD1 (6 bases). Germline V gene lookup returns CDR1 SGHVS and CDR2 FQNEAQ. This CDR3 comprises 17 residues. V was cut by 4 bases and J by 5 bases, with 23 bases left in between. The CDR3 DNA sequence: TGTGCCAGCAGCTCAGGCGACTCCGGGACAAACGGCGAGACCCAGTACTTC. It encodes CASSSGDSGTNGETQYF.

The CDR3, as DNA: TGCGCCAGCAATGAGGGCTGGGGACAGGGGATTTCTGAGCAGTTCTTC. This sequence encodes CASNEGWGQGISEQFF. The J gene is TRBJ2-1, the V gene TRBV5-1, with 10 bases fitting TRBD1. The trim removed 6 bases at V and 9 bases at J, leaving 15 bases unmatched. The CDR3 has 16 amino acids. The V gene's germline CDR1 is SGHRS and CDR2 YFSETQ. The full variable domain, its missing parts supplied by reference TRBV5-1 and TRBJ2-1, is KAGVTQTPRYLIKTRGQQVTLSCSPISGHRSVSWYQQTPGQGLQFLFEYFSETQRNKGNFPGRFSGRQFSNSRSEMNVSTLELGDSALYLCASNEGWGQGISEQFFGPGTRLTVL.

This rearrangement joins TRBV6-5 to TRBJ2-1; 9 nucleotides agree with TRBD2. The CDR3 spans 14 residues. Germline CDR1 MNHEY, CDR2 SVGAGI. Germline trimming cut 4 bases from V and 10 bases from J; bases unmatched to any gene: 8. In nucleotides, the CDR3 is TGTGCCAGCAGTTCCCGTGCTAGCGGGGCAGAGCAGTTCTTC. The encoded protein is CASSSRASGAEQFF.

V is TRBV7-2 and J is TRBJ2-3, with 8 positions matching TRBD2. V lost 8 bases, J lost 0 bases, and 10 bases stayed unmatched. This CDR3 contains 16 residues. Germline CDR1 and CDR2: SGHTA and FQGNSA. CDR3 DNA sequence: TGTGCCAGCCCCTTGATAGCGGGGAGTAGCACAGATACGCAGTATTTT. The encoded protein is CASPLIAGSSTDTQYF.

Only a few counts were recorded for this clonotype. CDR3 residues: CASSPGQGHNEQFF. CDR3 coding DNA: TGTGCCAGCAGCCCAGGGCAGGGACACAATGAGCAGTTCTTC. This chain connects TRBV14 to TRBJ2-1; D tentatively fits TRBD1 or TRBD2 (5 bases each). Trimming removed 4 bases at V and 5 bases at J, with 12 bases between. From germline, CDR1 is SGHDN and CDR2 FVKESK. The CDR3 runs to 14 residues.